The 17 T cell receptor beta chains below all came from one sample that was sequenced in a study of shared clonotypes between healthy human individuals (TCRdb year 2020). CD8 naive samples consisted of CD45RO-negative cells that were positively selected for CCR7, yielding a CD45RA+CCR7+ population without TemRA cells. Library method: the immunoSEQ multiplex PCR assay. TCRdb obtained this table from immuneACCESS and retained in-frame rearrangements with V and J assigned. These tables miss some clones; where compared with another copy, unresolved V genes account for less than half of the shortfall, and the remainder is unexplained. For this sample the table gives around 2.1 million clones, of which 85% to 95% were detected only once. The ten biggest clones cover approximately 1.7% of the sample. Sequencing was performed on naive CD8+ T cells from PBMCs. In the paper's terms, the cell subset or site label means: CD45RA+CCR7+. The receptors derive from a man in his late teens or twenties in good health. Some clones in this sample may be carry-over from other donors' samples.

The chain links TRBV7-9 to TRBJ1-1; TRBD1 agrees at 10 bases. The CDR3 loop spans 17 amino acids. Germline lookup yields CDR1 SEHNR and CDR2 FQNEAQ (reference sequence). V lost 1 base and J lost 7; bases outside the gene matches: 12. The CDR3 sequence: CASSLGRRLTGGGEAFF. The CDR3 DNA sequence: TGTGCCAGCAGCTTAGGGCGGAGGCTGACAGGGGGCGGTGAAGCTTTCTTT.

The J gene is TRBJ2-3, the V gene TRBV11-3; no reliable D call. This CDR3 has 15 residues. Trimming stripped 3 bases from V and 0 bases from J, with 10 bases between. The germline V gene has CDR1 SGHNT and CDR2 YENEEA. Here the CDR3 DNA reads TGTGCCAGCAGCTTGGGCTTTAGCAGCACAGATACGCAGTATTTT. This encodes CASSLGFSSTDTQYF. Full variable domain (remainder filled in from reference TRBV11-3 and TRBJ2-3): EAGVVQSPRYKIIEKKQPVAFWCNPISGHNTLYWYLQNLGQGPELLIRYENEEAVDDSQLPKDRFSAERLKGVDSTLKIQPAELGDSAVYLCASSLGFSSTDTQYFGPGTRLTVL.

As regards this clone: Other DNA variants within this sample encode the same CDR3. This chain links TRBV6-6 with TRBJ1-2; D call uncertain. Germline CDR1 and CDR2: MNHNY and SVGAGI (reference sequence). The CDR3 loop spans 13 amino acids. V lost 2 bases to trimming and J lost 4 bases, with 8 bases between them. The CDR3 protein is CASSYEGGYGYTF. The CDR3 nucleotides are TGTGCCAGCAGTTACGAGGGTGGCTATGGCTACACCTTC.

This chain connects TRBV5-1 to TRBJ1-2, with 9 bases identical to TRBD1. J lost 5 bases, V lost 3 bases, and 5 bases had no gene match. Germline V gives CDR1 SGHRS, CDR2 YFSETQ. The CDR3 has 14 amino acids. The DNA of the CDR3 is TGCGCCAGCAGCTCTAGGACAGGGGAGTATGGCTACACCTTC. The encoded protein is CASSSRTGEYGYTF.

About this clone: This same CDR3 is encoded by further DNA sequences in the sample. The rearrangement uses TRBV5-1 and TRBJ2-1; D not certain. Germline values: CDR1 SGHRS, CDR2 YFSETQ. V gave up 1 base and J gave up 7 bases, with 9 bases separating them. The CDR3 spans 13 residues. As DNA, the CDR3 is TGCGCCAGCAGCTTGTCCCCTAGAAATGAGCAGTTCTTC. Translation gives CASSLSPRNEQFF.

This clone was found once. The J gene is TRBJ1-1, the V gene TRBV28; 7 bases align to TRBD1. Trimming at V came to 9 bases and at J to 4 bases, leaving 14 bases not matched to a gene. CDR1 is MDHEN and CDR2 is SYDVKM in the germline V gene. This CDR3 has 15 amino acids. CDR3 loop: CASNGRGVGSTEAFF. The CDR3, as DNA: TGTGCCAGTAACGGCAGGGGGGTTGGATCCACTGAAGCTTTCTTT. Full variable domain (outside the CDR3, taken from reference TRBV28 and TRBJ1-1): DVKVTQSSRYLVKRTGEKVFLECVQDMDHENMFWYRQDPGLGLRLIYFSYDVKMKEKGDIPEGYSVSREKKERFSLILESASTNQTSMYLCASNGRGVGSTEAFFGQGTRLTVV.

This clone came up once. The DNA for the CDR3 is TGTGCCAGCAGCGCCCGGGGGGGGAGCGGGAGCCCGCCAGATACGCAGTATTTT. Protein product: CASSARGGSGSPPDTQYF. The gene calls are TRBV7-9 and TRBJ2-3; TRBD2 aligns across 8 bases. Trimming removed 5 bases from V and 4 bases from J; junction bases left unmatched: 17. The CDR3 runs to 18 residues. Germline V gene sequence: CDR1 SEHNR, CDR2 FQNEAQ (reference sequence).

A remark on this clone: Different DNA sequences within this sample yield the same CDR3. V is TRBV27 and J is TRBJ2-7; D uncertain. CDR1 and CDR2 (germline): MNHEY, SMNVEV (reference sequence). With 4 bases removed from V and 6 bases from J, the gap between germline ends came to 7 bases. This CDR3 comprises 11 residues. Here the CDR3 DNA reads TGTGCCAGCAGTTATGGTCTCGAGCAGTACTTC. This translates into CASSYGLEQYF.

In this sample, this clone turned up once. This sequence joins TRBV14 and TRBJ2-5; D remains unclear. The ends were cut back, 0 bases at V and 7 bases at J, with 12 bases in the middle. This CDR3 has 14 residues. CDR1 is SGHDN and CDR2 is FVKESK in the germline V gene. The CDR3 coding sequence is TGTGCCAGCAGCCAAGATAGGCCACCCGGGACCCAGTACTTC. Its translation: CASSQDRPPGTQYF.

This chain links TRBV4-1 with TRBJ2-1, with TRBD2 matching 8 bases. V dropped 0 bases and J dropped 4; count of bases not matched to a gene: 8. The germline V gene has CDR1 MGHRA and CDR2 YSYEKL. The CDR3 has 17 residues. The CDR3 reads CASSQDEGLVLYNEQFF. DNA for the CDR3: TGCGCCAGCAGCCAAGATGAGGGACTAGTGCTGTACAATGAGCAGTTCTTC.

The table lists this clone with a count of one. The CDR3 nucleotides read TGTGCCAGCAGTCGGTTAGGACTAGCGGCCTACAATGAGCAGTTCTTC. It yields the protein CASSRLGLAAYNEQFF. V is TRBV7-8 and J is TRBJ2-1; 10 bases agree with TRBD2. The CDR3 has 16 residues. Germline values: CDR1 SGHVS, CDR2 FQNEAQ. The ends lost 6 bases at V and 2 bases at J; junction bases unmatched: 7. Combining the CDR3 with reference TRBV7-8 and TRBJ2-1 gives the whole variable domain GAGVSQSPRYKVAKRGQDVALRCDPISGHVSLFWYQQALGQGPEFLTYFQNEAQLDKSGLPSDRFFAERPEGSVSTLKIQRTQQEDSAVYLCASSRLGLAAYNEQFFGPGTRLTVL.

The chain is built from TRBV4-1 and TRBJ2-4; D is perhaps TRBD1 or TRBD2 (6 bases each). Germline CDR1 reads MGHRA; CDR2 reads YSYEKL. Trimming cost V 4 bases and J 7 bases, with 23 bases left between them. This CDR3 region has 17 residues. This CDR3 is CASSPRGGNRLTNIQYF. For the CDR3, the DNA is TGCGCCAGCAGCCCCCGAGGGGGGAACAGACTTACGAACATTCAGTACTTC.

As concerns this clone: Distinct nucleotide sequences in the sample also encode this CDR3. The gene calls are TRBV25-1 and TRBJ2-7; D gene ambiguous. V was trimmed by 1 base and J by 3 bases, leaving 7 bases between them. Germline CDR1 MGHDK, CDR2 SYGVNS. This CDR3 region has 13 residues. The CDR3 DNA reads as TGTGCCAGCAGTGAATCCGGGTTCTACGAGCAGTACTTC. This codes for CASSESGFYEQYF.

J is TRBJ2-7 and V is TRBV7-9; TRBD1 aligns across 7 bases. Per the germline V gene, CDR1 is SEHNR and CDR2 is FQNEAQ (reference sequence). V was clipped by 4 bases and J by 0 bases; unmatched bases: 9. The CDR3 totals 16 residues. The DNA for the CDR3 is TGTGCCAGCAGCTACCACCGGGACAGCTACTCCTACGAGCAGTACTTC. Protein sequence: CASSYHRDSYSYEQYF.

The chain uses TRBV19 and TRBJ2-2, with 7 positions matching TRBD1. Germline V gene data show CDR1 as LNHDA and CDR2 as SQIVND (reference sequence). The CDR3 contains 17 residues. V gave up 0 bases and J gave up 2 bases; unmatched junction bases: 6. The CDR3 region is CASSIDREGANTGELFF. For the CDR3, the DNA is TGTGCCAGTAGTATAGATCGCGAGGGGGCTAACACCGGGGAGCTGTTTTTT.

The chain has TRBV4-1 and TRBJ2-3; D call uncertain. The CDR3 is made up of 16 amino acids. Trimming took off 0 bases at V and 4 bases at J, with 14 bases between the two ends. Germline values: CDR1 MGHRA, CDR2 YSYEKL. The CDR3 region is CASSQDGLADADTQYF. The CDR3 bases are TGCGCCAGCAGCCAAGACGGCCTCGCCGACGCAGATACGCAGTATTTT.

The gene calls are TRBV5-1 and TRBJ1-2; no reliable D call. The CDR3 runs 13 residues. V lost 0 bases and J 8 bases, leaving 11 bases between the germline ends. Germline loops: CDR1 SGHRS, CDR2 YFSETQ. Here the CDR3 reads CASSLVPVEGYTF. CDR3 sequence (DNA): TGCGCCAGCAGCTTGGTTCCGGTGGAAGGCTACACCTTC.